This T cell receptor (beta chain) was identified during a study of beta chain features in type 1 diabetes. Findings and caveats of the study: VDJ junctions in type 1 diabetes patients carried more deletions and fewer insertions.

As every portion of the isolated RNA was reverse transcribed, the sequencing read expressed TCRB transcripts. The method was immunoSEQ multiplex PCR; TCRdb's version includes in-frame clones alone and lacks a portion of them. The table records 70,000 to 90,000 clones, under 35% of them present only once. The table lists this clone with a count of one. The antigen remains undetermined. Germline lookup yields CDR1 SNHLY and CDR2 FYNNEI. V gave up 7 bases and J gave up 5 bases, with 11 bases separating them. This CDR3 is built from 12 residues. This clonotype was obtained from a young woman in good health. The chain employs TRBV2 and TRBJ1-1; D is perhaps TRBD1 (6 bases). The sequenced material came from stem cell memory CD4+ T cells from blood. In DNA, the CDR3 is TGTGCCAGCATAGGGGGGGGGACTGAAGCTTTCTTT. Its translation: CASIGGGTEAFF.